This T cell receptor (beta chain) was captured in a study of CD8+ T cells in alopecia areata. Treatment: oral pan-JAK inhibitor, 5-10 mg twice daily. T lymphocytes (CD4+ and CD8+) were sorted from PBMCs. RNA, once extracted, was reverse transcribed into cDNA for use as the sequencing template. Generated by immunoSEQ multiplex PCR, the TCRdb table keeps only in-frame clones and is missing some. The profile shows approximately 150,000 clones, roughly 50% of them singletons. The V end lost 3 bases, the J end lost 5 bases, and 13 bases lay between the germline ends. CDR1 LNHDA and CDR2 SQIVND come from the germline V gene (reference sequence). This CDR3 region has 14 residues. Points from the study as a whole: Sequence data from scalp samples additionally include resident alphabeta T cells of normal skin. TCRs were shared less clearly across patients than in mice, possibly for HLA-related reasons. With one nonresponder, baseline CD8+ expansion's link to response remains uncertain.

In the case of this clone: What it binds is not known.

This clonotype was sampled from a human donor with alopecia areata. The sample in question was CD4+ T cells sorted from blood, obtained at approximately week 60, from a patient treated with tofacitinib. This chain joins TRBV19 and TRBJ1-1; D gene unclear. DNA of the CDR3: TGTGCCAGTAGTATTAGGGCAGGAGTGACTGAAGCTTTCTTT. Amino acid sequence: CASSIRAGVTEAFF.